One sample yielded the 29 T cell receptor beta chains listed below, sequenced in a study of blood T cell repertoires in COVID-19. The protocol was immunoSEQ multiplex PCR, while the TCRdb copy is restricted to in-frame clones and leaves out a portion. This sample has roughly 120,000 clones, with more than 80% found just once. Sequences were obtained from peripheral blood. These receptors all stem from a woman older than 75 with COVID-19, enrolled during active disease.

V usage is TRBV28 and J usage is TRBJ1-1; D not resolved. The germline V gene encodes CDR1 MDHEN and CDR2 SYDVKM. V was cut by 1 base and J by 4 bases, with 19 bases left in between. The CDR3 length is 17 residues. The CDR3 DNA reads TGTGCCAGCAGTTTATACTCGCCCCTGAGGGAGGGCACTGAAGCTTTCTTT. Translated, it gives CASSLYSPLREGTEAFF.

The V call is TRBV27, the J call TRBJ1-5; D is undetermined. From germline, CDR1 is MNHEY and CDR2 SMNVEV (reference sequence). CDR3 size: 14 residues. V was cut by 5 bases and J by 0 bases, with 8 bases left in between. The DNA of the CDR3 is TGTGCCAGCAGTCCGGGGAATAGCAATCAGCCCCAGCATTTT. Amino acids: CASSPGNSNQPQHF.

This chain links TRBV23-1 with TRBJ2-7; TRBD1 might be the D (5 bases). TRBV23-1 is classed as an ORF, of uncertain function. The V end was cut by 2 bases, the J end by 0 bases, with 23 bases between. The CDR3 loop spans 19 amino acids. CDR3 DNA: TGCGCCAGCAGTCAAAAGGCTATGAGGCGTGACAGATACTCCTACGAGCAGTACTTC. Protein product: CASSQKAMRRDRYSYEQYF.

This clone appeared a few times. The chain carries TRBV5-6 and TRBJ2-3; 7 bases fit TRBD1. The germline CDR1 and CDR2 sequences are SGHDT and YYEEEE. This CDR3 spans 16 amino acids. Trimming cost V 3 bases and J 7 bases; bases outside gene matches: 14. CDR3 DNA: TGTGCCAGCAGCTGGGGGACAGCGGCTTCAGGAAATACGCAGTATTTT. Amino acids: CASSWGTAASGNTQYF.

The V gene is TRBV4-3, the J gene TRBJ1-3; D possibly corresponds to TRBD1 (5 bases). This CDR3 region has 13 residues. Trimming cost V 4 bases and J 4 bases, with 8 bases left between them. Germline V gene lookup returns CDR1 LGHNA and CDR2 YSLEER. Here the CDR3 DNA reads TGCGCCAGCAGCCTTAGACAGGGAAACACCATATATTTT. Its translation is CASSLRQGNTIYF.

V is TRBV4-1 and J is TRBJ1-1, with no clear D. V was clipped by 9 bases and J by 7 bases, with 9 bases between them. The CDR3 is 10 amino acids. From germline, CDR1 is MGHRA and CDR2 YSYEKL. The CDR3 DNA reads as TGCGCCAGGAATAGCATTGAAGCTTTCTTT. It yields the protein CARNSIEAFF.

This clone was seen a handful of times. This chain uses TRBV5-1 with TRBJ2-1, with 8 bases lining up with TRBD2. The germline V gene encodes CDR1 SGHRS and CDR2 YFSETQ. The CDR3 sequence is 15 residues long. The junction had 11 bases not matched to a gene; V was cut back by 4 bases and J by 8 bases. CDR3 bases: TGCGCCAGCAGCCCCATAGCGGGGCCGTCCGATGAGCAGTTCTTC. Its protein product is CASSPIAGPSDEQFF.

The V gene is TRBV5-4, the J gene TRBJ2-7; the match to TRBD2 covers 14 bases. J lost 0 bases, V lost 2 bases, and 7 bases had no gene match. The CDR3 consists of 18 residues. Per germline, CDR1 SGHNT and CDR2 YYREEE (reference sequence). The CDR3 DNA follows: TGTGCCAGCAGCTTCGGACTAGCGGGAGGTTCGATCTCCTACGAGCAGTACTTC. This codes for CASSFGLAGGSISYEQYF.

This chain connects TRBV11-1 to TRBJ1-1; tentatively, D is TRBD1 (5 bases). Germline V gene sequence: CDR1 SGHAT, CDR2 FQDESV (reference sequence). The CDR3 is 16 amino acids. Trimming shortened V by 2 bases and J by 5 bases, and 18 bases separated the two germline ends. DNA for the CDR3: TGTGCCAGCAGCTTATTAACCTCCTCGGGGGGTACTGAAGCTTTCTTT. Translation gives CASSLLTSSGGTEAFF.

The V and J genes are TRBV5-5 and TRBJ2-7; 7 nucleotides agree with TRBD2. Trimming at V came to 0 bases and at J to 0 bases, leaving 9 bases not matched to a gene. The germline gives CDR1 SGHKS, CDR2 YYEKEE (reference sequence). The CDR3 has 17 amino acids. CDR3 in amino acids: CASSLGPAGSDSYEQYF. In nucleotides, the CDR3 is TGTGCCAGCAGCTTGGGGCCAGCGGGGAGTGACTCCTACGAGCAGTACTTC.

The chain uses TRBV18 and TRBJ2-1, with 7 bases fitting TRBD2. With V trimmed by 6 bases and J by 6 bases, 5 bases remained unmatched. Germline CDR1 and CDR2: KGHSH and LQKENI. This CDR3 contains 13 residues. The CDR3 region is CASSRASGNEQFF. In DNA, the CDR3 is TGTGCCAGCTCCCGGGCTAGCGGCAATGAGCAGTTCTTC.

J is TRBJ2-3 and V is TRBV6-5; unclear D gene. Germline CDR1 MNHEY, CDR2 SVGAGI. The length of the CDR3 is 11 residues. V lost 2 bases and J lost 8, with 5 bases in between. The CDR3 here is CASSYTGTQYF. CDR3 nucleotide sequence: TGTGCCAGCAGTTACACGGGTACGCAGTATTTT.

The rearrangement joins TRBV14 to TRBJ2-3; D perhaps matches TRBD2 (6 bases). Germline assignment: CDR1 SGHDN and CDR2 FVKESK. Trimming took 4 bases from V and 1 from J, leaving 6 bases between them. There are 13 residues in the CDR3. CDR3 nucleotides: TGTGCCAGCAGCCGGGGGGGCACAGATACGCAGTATTTT. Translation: CASSRGGTDTQYF.

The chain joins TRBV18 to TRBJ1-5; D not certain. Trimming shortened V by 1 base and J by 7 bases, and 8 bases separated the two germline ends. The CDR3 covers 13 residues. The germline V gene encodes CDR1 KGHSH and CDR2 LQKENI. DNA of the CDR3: TGTGCCAGCTCACCACACGTCTACCAGCCCCAGCATTTT. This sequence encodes CASSPHVYQPQHF. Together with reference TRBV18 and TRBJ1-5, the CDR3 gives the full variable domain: NAGVMQNPRHLVRRRGQEARLRCSPMKGHSHVYWYRQLPEEGLKFMVYLQKENIIDESGMPKERFSAEFPKEGPSILRIQQVVRGDSAAYFCASSPHVYQPQHFGDGTRLSIL.

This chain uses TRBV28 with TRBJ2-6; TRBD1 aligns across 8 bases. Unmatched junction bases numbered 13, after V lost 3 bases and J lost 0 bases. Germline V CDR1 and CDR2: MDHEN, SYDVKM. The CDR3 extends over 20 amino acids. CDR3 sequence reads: CASSFGLKTGAFSGANVLTF. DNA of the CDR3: TGTGCCAGCAGTTTCGGGTTGAAGACAGGGGCCTTCTCTGGGGCCAACGTCCTGACTTTC.

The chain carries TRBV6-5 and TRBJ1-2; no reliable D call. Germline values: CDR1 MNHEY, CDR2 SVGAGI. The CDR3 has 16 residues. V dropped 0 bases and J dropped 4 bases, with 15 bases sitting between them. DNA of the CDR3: TGTGCCAGCAGTTACTCGGTTGGGCACGGCTTCTATGGCTACACCTTC. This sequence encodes CASSYSVGHGFYGYTF.

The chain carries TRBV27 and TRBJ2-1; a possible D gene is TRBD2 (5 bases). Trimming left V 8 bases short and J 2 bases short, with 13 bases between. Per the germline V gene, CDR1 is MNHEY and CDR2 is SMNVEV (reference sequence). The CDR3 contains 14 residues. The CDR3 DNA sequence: TGTGCCAGCGCCACTAGTCCTACCTACAATGAGCAGTTCTTC. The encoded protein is CASATSPTYNEQFF.

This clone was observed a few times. The CDR3 nucleotides are TGCAGCGCACAGGGGGATTCCTACAATGAGCAGTTCTTC. Protein sequence: CSAQGDSYNEQFF. The rearrangement uses TRBV29-1 and TRBJ2-1; 8 nucleotides line up with TRBD1. After removal of 7 bases from V and 1 base from J, the junction contained 3 bases not matched to a gene. The CDR3 sequence is 13 residues long. Germline V CDR1 and CDR2: SQVTM, ANQGSEA.

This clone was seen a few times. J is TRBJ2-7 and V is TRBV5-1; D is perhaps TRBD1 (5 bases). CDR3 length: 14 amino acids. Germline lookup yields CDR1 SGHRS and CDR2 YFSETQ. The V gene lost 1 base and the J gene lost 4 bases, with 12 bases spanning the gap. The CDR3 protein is CASSLMGLQYEQYF. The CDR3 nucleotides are TGCGCCAGCAGCTTGATGGGGCTCCAATACGAGCAGTACTTC.

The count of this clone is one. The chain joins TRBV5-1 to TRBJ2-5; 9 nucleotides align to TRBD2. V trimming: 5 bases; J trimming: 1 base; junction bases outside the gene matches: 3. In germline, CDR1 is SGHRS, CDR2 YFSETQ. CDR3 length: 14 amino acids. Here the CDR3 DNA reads TGCGCCAGCAGTGCTAGCGGGATCCAAGAGACCCAGTACTTC. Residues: CASSASGIQETQYF.

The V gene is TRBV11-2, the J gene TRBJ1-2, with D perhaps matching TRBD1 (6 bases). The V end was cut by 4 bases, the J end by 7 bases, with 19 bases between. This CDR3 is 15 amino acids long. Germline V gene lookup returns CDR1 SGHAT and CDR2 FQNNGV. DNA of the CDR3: TGTGCCAGCAGCTCCACGGAAGTGGGAGGGGGTGGCTACACCTTC. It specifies CASSSTEVGGGGYTF. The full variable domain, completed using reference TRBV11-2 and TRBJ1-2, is EAGVAQSPRYKIIEKRQSVAFWCNPISGHATLYWYQQILGQGPKLLIQFQNNGVVDDSQLPKDRFSAERLKGVDSTLKIQPAKLEDSAVYLCASSSTEVGGGGYTFGSGTRLTVV.

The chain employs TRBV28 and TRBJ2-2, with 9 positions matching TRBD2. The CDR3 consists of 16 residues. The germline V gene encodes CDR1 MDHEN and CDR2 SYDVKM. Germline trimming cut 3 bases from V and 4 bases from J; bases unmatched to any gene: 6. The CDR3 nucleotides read TGTGCCAGCAGTTTTTTTGGGACTAGCAGCACCGGGGAGCTGTTTTTT. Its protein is CASSFFGTSSTGELFF.

The CDR3 sequence: CASSSGLAGGYNEQFF. The DNA for the CDR3 is TGTGCCAGCAGCTCAGGACTAGCGGGAGGATACAATGAGCAGTTCTTC. The chain has TRBV4-2 and TRBJ2-1, with 14 bases fitting TRBD2. The CDR3 totals 16 residues. The germline CDR1 and CDR2 sequences are LGHNA and YNFKEQ. V was pared by 5 bases and J by 4 bases, with 4 bases of the junction left unmatched.

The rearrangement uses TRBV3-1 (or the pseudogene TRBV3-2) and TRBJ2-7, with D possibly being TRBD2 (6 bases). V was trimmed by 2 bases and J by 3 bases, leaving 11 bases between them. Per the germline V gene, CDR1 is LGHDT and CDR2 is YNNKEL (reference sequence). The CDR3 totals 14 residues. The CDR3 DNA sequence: TGTGCCAGCAGCCAAATGTGGGGGGACTACGAGCAGTACTTC. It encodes CASSQMWGDYEQYF.

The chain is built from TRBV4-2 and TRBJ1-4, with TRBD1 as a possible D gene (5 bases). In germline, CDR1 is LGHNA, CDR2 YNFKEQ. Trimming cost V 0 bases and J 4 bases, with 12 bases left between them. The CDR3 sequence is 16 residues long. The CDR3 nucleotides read TGTGCCAGCAGCCAAGAAGCGGGGCGTGGTAATGAAAAACTGTTTTTT. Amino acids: CASSQEAGRGNEKLFF.

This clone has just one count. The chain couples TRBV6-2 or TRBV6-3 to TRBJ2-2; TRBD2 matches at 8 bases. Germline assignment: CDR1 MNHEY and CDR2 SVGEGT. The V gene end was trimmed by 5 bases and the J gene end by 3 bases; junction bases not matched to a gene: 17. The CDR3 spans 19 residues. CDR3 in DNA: TGTGCCAGCAGTACTTCCATTTCTCGACGGGAGGGAGACACCGGGGAGCTGTTTTTT. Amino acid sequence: CASSTSISRREGDTGELFF.

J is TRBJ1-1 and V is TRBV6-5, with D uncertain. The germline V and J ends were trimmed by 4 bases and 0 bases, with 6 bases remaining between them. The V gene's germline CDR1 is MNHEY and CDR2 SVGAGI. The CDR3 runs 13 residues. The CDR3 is CASSLSVNTEAFF. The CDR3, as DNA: TGTGCCAGCAGTTTGAGTGTGAACACTGAAGCTTTCTTT.

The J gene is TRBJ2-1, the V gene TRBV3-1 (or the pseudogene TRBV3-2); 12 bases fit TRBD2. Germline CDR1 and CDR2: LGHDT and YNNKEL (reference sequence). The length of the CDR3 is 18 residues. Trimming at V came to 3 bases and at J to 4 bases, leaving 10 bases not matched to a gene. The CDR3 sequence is CASSHLPPGTSGYNEQFF. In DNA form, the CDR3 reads TGTGCCAGCAGCCATCTCCCACCGGGGACTAGCGGGTACAATGAGCAGTTCTTC.

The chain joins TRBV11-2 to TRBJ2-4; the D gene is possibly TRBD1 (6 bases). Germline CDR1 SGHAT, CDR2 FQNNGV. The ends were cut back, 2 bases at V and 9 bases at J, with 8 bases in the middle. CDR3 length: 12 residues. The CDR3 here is CASSLQGPIQYF. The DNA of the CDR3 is TGTGCCAGCAGCTTACAGGGGCCCATTCAGTACTTC.